This entry features one T cell receptor beta chain sequence. The data stem from a study of blood T cell repertoires in COVID-19. Study-wide background: Samples representing acute and convalescent COVID-19 were sourced from the United States, Italy and Spain. The cDNA or gDNA used as material had been derived from T cells, B-cell-depleted T cells, or PBMCs.

Per the original methods: By means of reference gene primer amplification, nucleated cell counts were estimated. Data came from immunoSEQ multiplex PCR; TCRdb stores just in-frame clones and leaves some out. For V, J and clone size, that table is used; D and trimming come from the DNA. The sample gives about 160,000 clones, 70% to 90% of which show up once; roughly 3.4% is in the top ten. This CDR3 contains 16 residues. CDR1 is KGHDR and CDR2 is SFDVKD in the germline V gene. Losses at the gene ends were 1 base for V and 6 bases for J; bases not matched to a gene: 6. The sequenced sample consisted of peripheral blood. The source of this sequence is a man aged 70-80 years with acute or convalescent COVID-19. This sequence joins TRBV24-1 and TRBJ2-1; 9 bases map to TRBD2. CDR3 in DNA: TGTGCCACCAGTGATTTATTCGCGGGAGGGAGCAATGAGCAGTTCTTC. Its translation: CATSDLFAGGSNEQFF.